Each of the 11 T cell receptor beta chains below was sequenced from the same sample in a study of T cell responses to AZD1222 COVID-19 vaccine. Repertoires were generated with immunoSEQ multiplex PCR, while TCRdb's copy carries only in-frame clones and drops some. The table records around 20,000 clones, roughly 80% of them present only once. This specimen consisted of peripheral blood, obtained 28 days after the second AZD1222 dose. Receptors originate from an adult who received the AZD1222 COVID-19 vaccine.

The rearrangement uses TRBV7-2 and TRBJ2-5; no reliable D call. Trimming took 1 base from V and 8 from J, leaving 11 bases between them. The CDR3 runs to 13 residues. Looked up from germline, CDR1 is SGHTA and CDR2 is FQGNSA. CDR3 DNA: TGTGCCAGCAGCTTAGAACTTCCTAAAACCCAGTACTTC. Amino acids: CASSLELPKTQYF.

This clone was seen just once. V usage is TRBV14 and J usage is TRBJ1-1, with 9 bases aligning to TRBD1. Per germline, CDR1 SGHDN and CDR2 FVKESK. This CDR3 is built from 16 residues. Germline trimming cut 0 bases from V and 7 bases from J; bases unmatched to any gene: 9. CDR3: CASSQDLKRQGVEAFF. As DNA, the CDR3 is TGTGCCAGCAGCCAAGATCTTAAGAGACAGGGGGTTGAAGCTTTCTTT.

The chain carries TRBV27 and TRBJ1-5, with D hard to call. The CDR3 extends over 15 amino acids. Germline V gene lookup returns CDR1 MNHEY and CDR2 SMNVEV (reference sequence). Trimming removed 8 bases at V and 1 base at J, with 15 bases between. As DNA, the CDR3 is TGTGCCAGCGGAGGGCGGTGGGGAAGCAATCAGCCCCAGCATTTT. Translated, it gives CASGGRWGSNQPQHF.

DNA for the CDR3: TGTGCCAGCAGCTTAGGGGGCGACAGACCGAACACTGAAGCTTTCTTT. Its protein is CASSLGGDRPNTEAFF. The V and J genes are TRBV11-3 and TRBJ1-1; maybe TRBD1 (5 bases). The germline CDR1 and CDR2 sequences are SGHNT and YENEEA. V lost 1 base to trimming and J lost 1 base, with 13 bases between them. This CDR3 comprises 16 residues. The entire variable domain, with the rest obtained from reference TRBV11-3 and TRBJ1-1, is as follows: EAGVVQSPRYKIIEKKQPVAFWCNPISGHNTLYWYLQNLGQGPELLIRYENEEAVDDSQLPKDRFSAERLKGVDSTLKIQPAELGDSAVYLCASSLGGDRPNTEAFFGQGTRLTVV.

The rearrangement links TRBV6-5 to TRBJ2-7, with TRBD2 matching over 7 bases. V was pared by 0 bases and J by 2 bases, with 7 bases of the junction left unmatched. The CDR3 extends over 16 amino acids. CDR1 is MNHEY, CDR2 SVGAGI, per germline. The CDR3 DNA sequence: TGTGCCAGCAGTTACTCGACTTCGGCGGGGGCCTACGAGCAGTACTTC. This encodes CASSYSTSAGAYEQYF.

The chain carries TRBV28 and TRBJ2-7; TRBD1 might be the D (5 bases). Trimming removed 1 base at V and 3 bases at J, with 10 bases between. Per germline, CDR1 MDHEN and CDR2 SYDVKM. The CDR3 has 14 residues. The CDR3 loop is CASSLLGVRYEQYF. CDR3 bases: TGTGCCAGCAGTTTATTAGGGGTTCGCTACGAGCAGTACTTC.

This clone was seen a few times. This sequence joins TRBV15 and TRBJ1-5; D is unresolved. CDR3 length: 15 amino acids. Per the germline V gene, CDR1 is LNHNV and CDR2 is YYDKDF (reference sequence). The V end lost 0 bases, the J end lost 4 bases, and 10 bases lay between the germline ends. The DNA of the CDR3 is TGTGCCACCAGCAGAGATTTAACAGAAAATCAGCCCCAGCATTTT. Protein: CATSRDLTENQPQHF.

The chain recombines TRBV7-2 with TRBJ1-6; D ambiguous. Per the germline V gene, CDR1 is SGHTA and CDR2 is FQGNSA. Deletions cut 2 bases from V and 10 bases from J, with 6 bases between. This CDR3 contains 12 residues. This CDR3 is CASSLSSSPLHF. CDR3 bases: TGTGCCAGCAGCTTATCTAGCTCACCCCTCCACTTT.

The V call is TRBV15, the J call TRBJ2-5; TRBD2 aligns across 7 bases. Germline V gives CDR1 LNHNV, CDR2 YYDKDF (reference sequence). V dropped 3 bases and J dropped 4; count of bases not matched to a gene: 2. The CDR3 length is 13 residues. The CDR3 here is CATSRGEGETQYF. The DNA for the CDR3 is TGTGCCACCAGCAGGGGGGAGGGAGAGACCCAGTACTTC.

The chain carries TRBV14 and TRBJ2-1; TRBD2 might be the D (6 bases). CDR1 and CDR2 (germline): SGHDN, FVKESK. The CDR3 spans 15 residues. V was shortened by 2 bases and J by 6 bases, with 14 bases between the two germline ends. The CDR3 nucleotides are TGTGCCAGCAGCCAACGACTAGAAGTTGGCAATGAGCAGTTCTTC. The encoded protein is CASSQRLEVGNEQFF.

This chain uses TRBV7-9 with TRBJ2-7, with D maybe TRBD1 (5 bases). Per the germline V gene, CDR1 is SEHNR and CDR2 is FQNEAQ (reference sequence). The CDR3 covers 15 residues. Trimming took off 1 base at V and 5 bases at J, with 15 bases between the two ends. CDR3 sequence: CASSLVGQGLDEQYF. For the CDR3, the DNA is TGTGCCAGCAGCTTAGTCGGGCAGGGCTTGGACGAGCAGTACTTC.